This T cell receptor beta chain was sequenced during a study of blood T cell repertoires in COVID-19. Background on the study: Samples taken during acute and convalescent COVID-19 were collected in the United States, Italy and Spain. Nucleic acid was either cDNA or gDNA, and it came from T cells, B-cell-depleted T cells, or PBMCs.

The CDR3 totals 14 residues. The germline V gene has CDR1 MRHNA and CDR2 SNTAGT. Trimming cost V 4 bases and J 6 bases; bases outside gene matches: 2. Per the original data handling: Using reference gene primer amplification, nucleated cell counts were estimated. Sequencing was performed with immunoSEQ multiplex PCR; in TCRdb, only in-frame clones are kept and a portion is missing. That table furnishes V, J and clone size, whereas the DNA furnished D and trimming. The table lists over 200,000 clones, about 86% of them singletons. The material sequenced was peripheral blood. The clonotype comes from a woman aged 25 to 39 who had recovered from COVID-19. This chain links TRBV6-4 with TRBJ2-1; TRBD2 agrees at 11 bases. The CDR3 DNA reads as TGTGCCAGCAGTGTAGCGGGGGGGCGCAATGAGCAGTTCTTC. Translation gives CASSVAGGRNEQFF.